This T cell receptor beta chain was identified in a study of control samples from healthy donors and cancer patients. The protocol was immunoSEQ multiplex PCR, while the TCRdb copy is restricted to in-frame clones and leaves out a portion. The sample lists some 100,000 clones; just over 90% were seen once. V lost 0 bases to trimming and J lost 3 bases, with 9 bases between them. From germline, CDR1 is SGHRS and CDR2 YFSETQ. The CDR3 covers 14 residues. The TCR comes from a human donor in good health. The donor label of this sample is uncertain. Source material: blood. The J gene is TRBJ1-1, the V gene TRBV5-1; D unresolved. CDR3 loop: CASSLVGSHTEAFF. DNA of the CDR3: TGCGCCAGCAGCTTGGTTGGCTCGCACACTGAAGCTTTCTTT.